This T cell receptor beta chain was retrieved from a study of blood T cell repertoires in COVID-19. The CDR3 sequence is 14 residues long. CDR1 is SGHDN and CDR2 is FVKESK in the germline V gene. Trimming shortened V by 0 bases and J by 9 bases, and 14 bases separated the two germline ends. The Seattle patients, enrolled during active infection, were followed longitudinally. Original data processing: Amplifying reference gene primers gave estimates of nucleated cell counts. Sequenced by immunoSEQ multiplex PCR; TCRdb stores in-frame clones only, minus some. V, J and clone size are those of that table, while D and trimming were read from the DNA. The table has around 300,000 clones, 85% to 90% seen once.

J is TRBJ1-1 and V is TRBV14; D is possibly TRBD1 (6 bases). Sequencing input: peripheral blood. This clonotype was sampled from a woman in her 40s with COVID-19, enrolled during active disease. CDR3 nucleotide sequence: TGTGCCAGCAGCCAAGACCCAACCGGGACAAAAGCTTTCTTT. Translation gives CASSQDPTGTKAFF.